The 18 T cell receptor beta chains below come from one sample, sequenced in a study of shared clonotypes between healthy human individuals. TCRdb's table, derived via immunoSEQ multiplex PCR, lists solely in-frame clones and lacks some. Found here are 2 million to 2.5 million clones, over 90% of them singletons; the top ten hold 0.3% to 0.4%. The specimen sequenced was naive CD4+ T cells from PBMCs. The subset denotes: CD45RA+ positively selected. These receptors were collected from a man younger than 30 in good health. Some clones in this sample may be carry-over from other donors' samples.

The chain joins TRBV15 to TRBJ2-2; TRBD1 aligns across 9 bases. With V trimmed by 2 bases and J by 1 base, 2 bases remained unmatched. CDR3 length: 16 residues. Germline V lookup: CDR1 LNHNV, CDR2 YYDKDF (reference sequence). DNA for the CDR3: TGTGCCACCAGCAGACCGGGACAGGGGAACACCGGGGAGCTGTTTTTT. Its protein product is CATSRPGQGNTGELFF.

Remarks on this clone: One junction end does not reproduce the germline sequence, and a read error may be involved. The V call is TRBV7-9, the J call TRBJ1-3; D perhaps matches TRBD1 (6 bases). The CDR3 is 15 amino acids. The V gene's germline CDR1 is SEHNR and CDR2 FQNEAQ (reference sequence). CDR3: CASSSTSPAGAQWNF. CDR3 sequence (DNA): TGTGCCAGCAGCTCTACTTCACCCGCAGGGGCGCAGTGGAATTTT.

The genes are TRBV10-3 and TRBJ2-7; 8 bases are shared with TRBD2. The length of the CDR3 is 12 residues. The germline CDR1 and CDR2 sequences are ENHRY and SYGVKD. V shed 6 bases, J shed 7 bases, and the junction held 5 bases outside the gene matches. The CDR3 DNA is TGTGCCATCAGGCCCCCGGGAGGGGAGCAGTACTTC. Amino acid sequence: CAIRPPGGEQYF.

This clone turned up a few times. CDR3 DNA: TGTGCCAGCAGGCCCGGAGTCCCGGCCACTGAAGCTTTCTTT. It encodes CASRPGVPATEAFF. V gene TRBV28 combines with J gene TRBJ1-1; no definite D call. The V and J ends lost 6 bases and 4 bases respectively, with 15 bases between them. Germline loops: CDR1 MDHEN, CDR2 SYDVKM. The CDR3 spans 14 residues.

In its sample, this clone was seen a few times. This rearrangement joins TRBV2 to TRBJ2-5, with D perhaps TRBD1 (6 bases). Germline CDR1 is SNHLY and CDR2 is FYNNEI. CDR3 length: 16 amino acids. The V end lost 1 base, the J end lost 0 bases, and 12 bases lay between the germline ends. In nucleotides, the CDR3 is TGTGCCAGCAGTGAAGTGACCCGGACAGACCAAGAGACCCAGTACTTC. Translation: CASSEVTRTDQETQYF.

In its sample, this clone was seen a few times. The chain uses TRBV4-2 and TRBJ1-1; D not certain. The CDR3 runs to 13 residues. Germline V gene lookup returns CDR1 LGHNA and CDR2 YNFKEQ. V gave up 1 base and J gave up 7 bases, with 10 bases separating them. The CDR3 loop reads CASSQGQRIEAFF. The CDR3, as DNA: TGTGCCAGCAGCCAAGGTCAGAGGATTGAAGCTTTCTTT.

CDR3 in amino acids: CSVIGTVRIQETQYF. The CDR3 region has the DNA TGCAGCGTTATTGGGACAGTAAGAATCCAAGAGACCCAGTACTTC. The chain combines TRBV29-1 with TRBJ2-5, with 7 bases fitting TRBD1. J was trimmed by 1 base and V by 5 bases; bases with no gene match: 10. Germline CDR1 is SQVTM and CDR2 is ANQGSEA. The CDR3 contains 15 residues.

A remark on this clone: The same CDR3 can be traced to other DNA sequences in this sample. The chain recombines TRBV18 with TRBJ2-1; D is uncertain. Germline V gives CDR1 KGHSH, CDR2 LQKENI. The CDR3 is 12 amino acids. Trimming stripped 4 bases from V and 4 bases from J, with 5 bases between. CDR3 region: CASSLPYNEQFF. CDR3 sequence (DNA): TGTGCCAGCTCACTTCCGTACAATGAGCAGTTCTTC.

V and J are TRBV28 and TRBJ2-1; 9 positions match TRBD2. The length of the CDR3 is 15 residues. CDR1 is MDHEN and CDR2 is SYDVKM in the germline V gene. J lost 7 bases, V lost 5 bases, and 9 bases had no gene match. The CDR3 region has the DNA TGTGCCAGCAGTACCCCGCTTAGCGGGAGTAATGAGCAGTTCTTC. This gives the protein CASSTPLSGSNEQFF.

The chain joins TRBV6-1 to TRBJ2-7, with 10 bases matching TRBD1. V was pared by 8 bases and J by 6 bases, with 4 bases of the junction left unmatched. Germline V gene data show CDR1 as MNHNS and CDR2 as SASEGT. The CDR3 extends over 12 amino acids. The CDR3 coding sequence is TGTGCCAGCGACTGGACAGGGGGCGAGCAGTACTTC. This translates into CASDWTGGEQYF.

About this clone itself: Different DNA sequences within this sample yield the same CDR3. The chain recombines TRBV5-1 with TRBJ2-7, with D perhaps TRBD2 (6 bases). The CDR3 contains 15 residues. Germline V gene sequence: CDR1 SGHRS, CDR2 YFSETQ. V was shortened by 0 bases and J by 1 base, with 11 bases between the two germline ends. The CDR3 loop reads CASSLVVAGSYEQYF. Written as DNA, the CDR3 is TGCGCCAGCAGCTTGGTGGTCGCGGGGTCCTACGAGCAGTACTTC.

The rearrangement joins TRBV5-1 to TRBJ2-2, with D unresolved. The germline gives CDR1 SGHRS, CDR2 YFSETQ. This CDR3 is 15 amino acids long. Trimming pared 0 bases from V and 1 base from J, leaving 7 bases between. CDR3 bases: TGCGCCAGCAGCTTGGAGACCAGGAACACCGGGGAGCTGTTTTTT. Encoded protein: CASSLETRNTGELFF. Full variable domain (rest looked up from reference TRBV5-1 and TRBJ2-2): KAGVTQTPRYLIKTRGQQVTLSCSPISGHRSVSWYQQTPGQGLQFLFEYFSETQRNKGNFPGRFSGRQFSNSRSEMNVSTLELGDSALYLCASSLETRNTGELFFGEGSRLTVL.

In the case of this clone: The same CDR3 also results from other DNA sequences found in this sample. The gene calls are TRBV28 and TRBJ2-7; D unresolved. Trimming pared 3 bases from V and 3 bases from J, leaving 6 bases between. Per the germline V gene, CDR1 is MDHEN and CDR2 is SYDVKM. This CDR3 spans 12 amino acids. CDR3 sequence: CASSFGVYEQYF. The CDR3 DNA follows: TGTGCCAGCAGTTTCGGCGTCTACGAGCAGTACTTC.

This clone was recorded once. The genes are TRBV9 and TRBJ1-1; 7 bases map to TRBD1. Per germline, CDR1 SGDLS and CDR2 YYNGEE. The CDR3 runs 15 residues. The V and J ends lost 4 bases and 3 bases, in that order; junction bases with no gene match: 9. The CDR3 DNA follows: TGTGCCAGCAGCCCCAAGACAGGGTTGGACACTGAAGCTTTCTTT. Protein: CASSPKTGLDTEAFF.

The rearrangement uses TRBV28 and TRBJ1-2, with D hard to call. The CDR3 consists of 14 residues. Germline CDR1 and CDR2: MDHEN and SYDVKM. Trimming pared 7 bases from V and 1 base from J, leaving 13 bases between. The CDR3 DNA reads as TGTGCCAGCACCCTGGCCCCTTTTAACTATGGCTACACCTTC. Translating it yields CASTLAPFNYGYTF.

This chain joins TRBV18 and TRBJ2-1; D gene ambiguous. This CDR3 is 14 amino acids long. Germline CDR1 KGHSH, CDR2 LQKENI. V lost 2 bases and J lost 5, with 10 bases in between. This chain's CDR3 is CASSPNWLDNEQFF. CDR3 DNA: TGTGCCAGCTCACCAAATTGGTTGGACAATGAGCAGTTCTTC.

The V gene is TRBV7-6, the J gene TRBJ2-2, with a tentative D call TRBD1 (5 bases). V was cut by 3 bases and J by 4 bases, with 15 bases left in between. Per germline, CDR1 SGHVS and CDR2 FNYEAQ. The CDR3 length is 16 residues. The CDR3 region is CASSFLQGASTGELFF. The CDR3 DNA follows: TGTGCCAGCAGCTTCCTCCAGGGTGCGAGCACCGGGGAGCTGTTTTTT. The full variable domain, in which reference TRBV7-6 and TRBJ2-2 provide the parts outside the CDR3, is GAGVSQSPRYKVTKRGQDVALRCDPISGHVSLYWYRQALGQGPEFLTYFNYEAQQDKSGLPNDRFSAERPEGSISTLTIQRTEQRDSAMYRCASSFLQGASTGELFFGEGSRLTVL.

This clone was detected only a few times. V is TRBV4-2 and J is TRBJ1-1; D is unclear. The CDR3 length is 14 residues. The germline V gene has CDR1 LGHNA and CDR2 YNFKEQ. V was cut by 0 bases and J by 1 base, with 6 bases left in between. The CDR3 sequence is CASSQDAANTEAFF. Written as DNA, the CDR3 is TGTGCCAGCAGCCAAGACGCAGCGAACACTGAAGCTTTCTTT.